This paragraph reports one TCR beta chain. The antigen this receptor binds is unknown. No much larger clone is present one base from it, and per-base qualities are unavailable. The sample is drawn from a study of blood T cell repertoires in COVID-19 (dated by TCRdb to the early 2020s). At the level of the whole study: Samples covering the acute and convalescent phases of COVID-19 were provided by collaborators in the United States, Italy and Spain. The material from the prospective study consisted of cDNA or gDNA derived from T cells, B-cell-depleted T cells, or PBMCs. Subjects who had been exposed to COVID-19, were actively infected with it, or had recovered from it provided the deeply sampled blood TCRbeta repertoires that made up the dataset. The repertoires were released in a freely available public database intended as a resource for research on the immune response to SARS-CoV-2. The samples were drawn from the first 160 participants of the ongoing ImmuneRACE study and from more than 1,000 subjects provided by 6 global collaborators. Sample metadata almost always included a de-identified subject ID, COVID-19 status, age in years and sex. Where HLA class I and class II types were available, the types were taken from metadata supplied by the sample provider, not from assay-based typing. What the research found in general, with its limitations: How much clinical and demographic metadata was included differed by source and by participant, and the metadata was provided uncurated.

At one collaborating source in Seattle, patients were enrolled during active infection and were followed longitudinally through the course of disease. Whole blood was collected in K2EDTA tubes by collaborating institutions according to the institutions' own protocols. For TCRbeta analysis, collaborators shipped samples in one of three forms: frozen whole blood, isolated PBMCs, or DNA extracted from either of those sample types. Sequences LNHNV (CDR1) and YYDKDF (CDR2) are obtained from the germline V gene (reference sequence). The CDR3 holds 14 amino acids from the cysteine to the phenylalanine. This entry keeps only the CDR3 DNA: 42 bases, framed from base 1. Deletion took 0 bases off V and 0 bases off J, with a span of 3 bases between the germline ends. TCRbeta CDR3 regions were amplified from genomic DNA using the immunoSEQ Assay, a bias-controlled multiplex PCR. The authors' analysis ran thus. Nucleated cell counts per sample were estimated from amplification of reference gene primers within the assay. To quantify the absolute abundance of each unique TCRbeta CDR3 rearrangement, sequence reads were collapsed and filtered. For each sample, productive Simpson clonality was calculated as the square root of Simpson's diversity index across productive rearrangements. Imported from immuneACCESS, the table was reduced by TCRdb to in-frame sequences with V and J called. These copies leave out some clones; in studies compared against another copy, an unresolved V gene accounts for under half, and the cause of the remainder is not known. Clone size and the V and J calls come from that table; the DNA yielded D and trimming. This sample gives tens of thousands of clones in total; around 90% of them show up just once. The ten largest make up roughly 2.6% of the sample.

Material for sequencing was peripheral blood. The chain was built from TRBV15 and TRBJ1-5, with no D gene named confidently. The sequence was collected from a man aged 45-65 years with COVID-19, enrolled during active disease. The CDR3 has the sequence CATSRDSSNQPQHF. The DNA sequence is given as TGTGCCACCAGCAGAGATAGTAGCAATCAGCCCCAGCATTTT.